These 24 T cell receptor beta chains share one sample of origin, sequenced in a study of cytomegalovirus exposure and HLA in healthy donors. Both 60 Vbeta primers and 13 Jbeta primers went into the PCR. This table comes from immunoSEQ multiplex PCR, and its TCRdb copy is limited to in-frame clones, with some not included. Of hundreds of thousands of clones listed, 77% are singletons. The sequenced sample was PBMCs. These receptors all stem from an older woman in good health and CMV-seropositive.

The chain combines TRBV7-6 with TRBJ2-3, with D perhaps matching TRBD2 (6 bases). The V end was cut by 3 bases, the J end by 6 bases, with 10 bases between. Germline V CDR1 and CDR2: SGHVS, FNYEAQ. The CDR3 loop spans 13 amino acids. Here the CDR3 reads CASSFGGADTQYF. In nucleotides, the CDR3 is TGTGCCAGCAGCTTTGGAGGGGCGGATACGCAGTATTTT.

The chain combines TRBV5-4 with TRBJ2-1, with TRBD2 matching 13 bases. V lost 5 bases and J lost 4; bases outside the gene matches: 6. The CDR3 sequence is 16 residues long. Germline loops: CDR1 SGHNT, CDR2 YYREEE (reference sequence). CDR3 DNA sequence: TGTGCCAGCAGGAGGACTAGCGGGGGACAATACAATGAGCAGTTCTTC. This encodes CASRRTSGGQYNEQFF.

The chain couples TRBV7-2 to TRBJ2-3; tentative D call: TRBD2 (6 bases). The CDR3 totals 17 residues. The V gene lost 1 base and the J gene lost 6 bases, with 20 bases spanning the gap. The germline CDR1 and CDR2 sequences are SGHTA and FQGNSA. The chain's CDR3 is CASSLELGSNRADTQYF. The DNA of the CDR3 is TGTGCCAGCAGCTTAGAACTCGGGAGCAACCGCGCGGATACGCAGTATTTT.

This chain uses TRBV5-1 with TRBJ2-1, with TRBD2 identical over 7 bases. This CDR3 is 15 amino acids long. Trimming removed 0 bases from V and 8 bases from J; junction bases left unmatched: 8. CDR1 is SGHRS, CDR2 YFSETQ, per germline. The CDR3 bases are TGCGCCAGCAGCTTGGTTTCTGCGGGAGTCTATGAGCAGTTCTTC. Its translation: CASSLVSAGVYEQFF.

This clone came up a few times. V is TRBV2 and J is TRBJ2-7; TRBD1 might be the D (6 bases). CDR3 length: 13 residues. V lost 5 bases and J lost 7, with 15 bases in between. The V gene's germline CDR1 is SNHLY and CDR2 FYNNEI. The CDR3 sequence: CASSYRDLVEQYF. CDR3 DNA: TGTGCCAGCAGTTACAGGGATTTGGTTGAGCAGTACTTC.

This chain connects TRBV5-1 to TRBJ2-7, with 7 bases matching TRBD1. There are 14 residues in the CDR3. J lost 2 bases, V lost 4 bases, and 6 bases had no gene match. Germline V gene lookup returns CDR1 SGHRS and CDR2 YFSETQ. CDR3 sequence reads: CASSPTGTAYEQYF. In DNA, the CDR3 is TGCGCCAGCAGCCCAACCGGGACAGCCTACGAGCAGTACTTC.

The chain carries TRBV10-3 and TRBJ1-5; 7 nucleotides align to TRBD1. Germline loops: CDR1 ENHRY, CDR2 SYGVKD. Trimming removed 5 bases from V and 9 bases from J; junction bases left unmatched: 16. The CDR3 has 16 amino acids. The CDR3 loop is CAISTSLTGDRRPQHF. The CDR3 DNA reads TGTGCCATCAGTACCTCTTTGACGGGGGACAGACGGCCCCAGCATTTT.

A single count supports this clone. The rearrangement links TRBV6-5 to TRBJ1-6, with a weak D call TRBD1 (6 bases). The germline V and J ends were trimmed by 0 bases and 9 bases, with 15 bases remaining between them. Looked up from germline, CDR1 is MNHEY and CDR2 is SVGAGI. The CDR3 length is 16 residues. CDR3 sequence (DNA): TGTGCCAGCAGTTACTCATGTGGAGAAGGGGGTTCACCCCTCCACTTT. Translating it yields CASSYSCGEGGSPLHF.

V gene TRBV12-5 combines with J gene TRBJ1-4; D not resolved. Trimming pared 6 bases from V and 8 bases from J, leaving 13 bases between. The germline CDR1 and CDR2 sequences are LGHNT and FRNRAP. The CDR3 runs to 13 residues. The CDR3 nucleotides read TGTGCTAGTGGGACCTTCAGCGGCGAAAAACTGTTTTTT. Its translation is CASGTFSGEKLFF.

This sequence joins TRBV2 and TRBJ1-4, with TRBD1 matching over 8 bases. V shed 1 base, J shed 5 bases, and the junction held 0 bases outside the gene matches. This CDR3 comprises 14 residues. In germline, CDR1 is SNHLY, CDR2 FYNNEI. The CDR3 is CASSEGTGNEKLFF. CDR3 bases: TGTGCCAGCAGTGAAGGGACAGGGAATGAAAAACTGTTTTTT.

This sequence joins TRBV6-5 and TRBJ1-5; no reliable D call. V lost 2 bases to trimming and J lost 5 bases, with 10 bases between them. Germline CDR1 and CDR2: MNHEY and SVGAGI. The CDR3 spans 14 residues. In DNA form, the CDR3 reads TGTGCCAGCAGTTACAGCGGTGCTTATCAGCCCCAGCATTTT. This sequence encodes CASSYSGAYQPQHF.

This clone was seen a handful of times. The chain is built from TRBV5-1 and TRBJ1-2; 8 bases match TRBD1. V lost 1 base, J lost 8 bases, and 10 bases stayed unmatched. The CDR3 extends over 15 amino acids. CDR1 is SGHRS, CDR2 YFSETQ, per germline. In nucleotides, the CDR3 is TGCGCCAGCAGCTTGATTCCAGGACAGGGACGCGGCTACACCTTC. The encoded protein is CASSLIPGQGRGYTF.

This rearrangement joins TRBV28 to TRBJ1-3; D is possibly TRBD1 (5 bases). The V gene's germline CDR1 is MDHEN and CDR2 SYDVKM. The V end lost 6 bases, the J end lost 3 bases, and 12 bases lay between the germline ends. CDR3 size: 14 residues. CDR3 amino acids: CASSFDRSGNTIYF. DNA of the CDR3: TGTGCCAGCAGCTTCGACAGAAGTGGAAACACCATATATTTT.

A few counts support this clone. This chain uses TRBV5-1 with TRBJ2-6, with D perhaps matching TRBD2 (6 bases). This CDR3 contains 16 residues. V gave up 4 bases and J gave up 0 bases, with 11 bases separating them. CDR1 is SGHRS and CDR2 is YFSETQ in the germline V gene. CDR3 sequence reads: CASSGGKTSGANVLTF. DNA of the CDR3: TGCGCCAGCAGCGGAGGGAAAACCTCTGGGGCCAACGTCCTGACTTTC.

This rearrangement joins TRBV5-5 to TRBJ1-2; D possibly corresponds to TRBD1 (5 bases). The length of the CDR3 is 18 residues. V lost 0 bases and J lost 4, with 22 bases in between. Germline CDR1 is SGHKS and CDR2 is YYEKEE (reference sequence). In DNA, the CDR3 is TGTGCCAGCAGCTTGGCAGCGGGGGGAGGTGGACGGATCTATGGCTACACCTTC. It translates to CASSLAAGGGGRIYGYTF. The full variable domain, in which reference TRBV5-5 and TRBJ1-2 provide the parts outside the CDR3, is DAGVTQSPTHLIKTRGQQVTLRCSPISGHKSVSWYQQVLGQGPQFIFQYYEKEERGRGNFPDRFSARQFPNYSSELNVNALLLGDSALYLCASSLAAGGGGRIYGYTFGSGTRLTVV.

The chain uses TRBV7-9 and TRBJ1-5; D gene unclear. Per germline, CDR1 SEHNR and CDR2 FQNEAQ (reference sequence). This CDR3 is built from 12 residues. The V and J ends lost 3 bases and 3 bases respectively, with 3 bases between them. The CDR3, as DNA: TGTGCCAGCAGCTTGGCCAATCAGCCCCAGCATTTT. Residues: CASSLANQPQHF. The whole variable domain, remainder taken from reference TRBV7-9 and TRBJ1-5, is DTGVSQNPRHKITKRGQNVTFRCDPISEHNRLYWYRQTLGQGPEFLTYFQNEAQLEKSRLLSDRFSAERPKGSFSTLEIQRTEQGDSAMYLCASSLANQPQHFGDGTRLSIL.

J is TRBJ1-2 and V is TRBV19; 8 bases line up with TRBD1. CDR1 is LNHDA and CDR2 is SQIVND in the germline V gene (reference sequence). The CDR3 consists of 14 residues. Trimming at V came to 5 bases and at J to 3 bases, leaving 5 bases not matched to a gene. CDR3 sequence reads: CASSPGGADYGYTF. CDR3 bases: TGTGCCAGTAGTCCAGGGGGCGCAGACTATGGCTACACCTTC.

V is TRBV15 and J is TRBJ2-7, with a possible D match to TRBD2 (6 bases). CDR1 is LNHNV, CDR2 YYDKDF, per germline (reference sequence). Trimming stripped 0 bases from V and 5 bases from J, with 14 bases between. The length of the CDR3 is 15 residues. The CDR3 DNA reads as TGTGCCACCAGCAGAGACCGAGGCGGGACTGACGAGCAGTACTTC. Translating gives CATSRDRGGTDEQYF.

This clone was picked up one time. The chain uses TRBV6-5 and TRBJ2-7; D is unclear. Germline-derived CDR1 and CDR2 are MNHEY and SVGAGI. The CDR3 length is 13 residues. For the CDR3, the DNA is TGTGTTTTCAAGCAGAAGGCGGCATACGAGCAGTACTTC. Amino acids: CVFKQKAAYEQYF.

The chain employs TRBV12-5 and TRBJ1-1; no firm D call. Germline loops: CDR1 LGHNT, CDR2 FRNRAP. The ends were cut back, 1 base at V and 10 bases at J, with 13 bases in the middle. The CDR3 has 13 amino acids. The CDR3 DNA is TGTGCTAGTGGTTTGGATGTTCGGGAGGGAGCTTTCTTT. The encoded protein is CASGLDVREGAFF.

The chain recombines TRBV11-2 with TRBJ2-3; 7 bases are a match to TRBD2. The ends lost 5 bases at V and 12 bases at J; junction bases unmatched: 20. The CDR3 has 16 amino acids. CDR1 and CDR2 from the germline V gene are SGHAT and FQNNGV. The CDR3 region is CASSLRDYPLDYAQYF. CDR3 sequence (DNA): TGTGCCAGCAGCCTCCGGGACTACCCCCTAGATTACGCACAGTATTTT.

This chain links TRBV25-1 with TRBJ2-3, with 7 nucleotides matching TRBD2. Germline CDR1 reads MGHDK; CDR2 reads SYGVNS. V gave up 3 bases and J gave up 3 bases; unmatched junction bases: 3. The CDR3 consists of 14 residues. The CDR3 DNA reads TGTGCCAGCAGTGATCTGGGACTAACAGATACGCAGTATTTT. It codes for CASSDLGLTDTQYF.

This clone was observed a few times. The chain is built from TRBV25-1 and TRBJ1-4; possible D gene TRBD1, 6 bases. From germline, CDR1 is MGHDK and CDR2 SYGVNS. CDR3 size: 12 residues. V shed 6 bases and J shed 6 bases, with 8 bases lying between them. The CDR3 DNA is TGTGCCAGCAGATGGACAGATGAAAAACTGTTTTTT. Translating gives CASRWTDEKLFF.

The J gene is TRBJ1-4, the V gene TRBV19; D gene ambiguous. The ends were cut back, 8 bases at V and 6 bases at J, with 10 bases in the middle. Germline V gives CDR1 LNHDA, CDR2 SQIVND (reference sequence). The CDR3 has 12 residues. The CDR3 DNA reads TGTGCCAGTTCTAGGTTGGATGAAAAACTGTTTTTT. The encoded protein is CASSRLDEKLFF.